The rows below give T cell receptor beta chains drawn from one sample of a study of immune heterogeneity within non-small cell lung tumors. MiXCR, run by TCRdb on the multiplex PCR reads, gives a single entry per CDR3 protein. The table includes approximately 12,000 distinct CDR3 sequences, 22% detected once. Source material: lung tumor tissue. These receptors came from a man aged 60-69 years with non-small cell lung cancer. Each CDR3 is given with its conserved first and last residue.

>TRBV20-1
CGAREGGRGHNEQFF
>TRBV7-9
CASSLLLDNSPLHF
>TRBV2
CASSERGGRETQYF
>TRBV25-1
CASRTRAGAEKLFF
>TRBV7-9
CASSPWSRREFNNEQFF
>TRBV30
CASVRWRGVTGELFF
>TRBV2
CASSGAGQANNEQFF
>TRBV30
CAWKGEDGKNTEAFF
>TRBV30
CAWSKAYEQYF
>TRBV4-1
CASSPGTGVYEQYF
>TRBV10-1
CASSRSGRLHIVQYF
>TRBV2
CASSVSSTGADTQYF
>TRBV2
CASRAGPSGNTIYF
>TRBV20-1
CSAREDRSSGRRETQYF
>TRBV11-3
CASSFNSGDYNEQFF
>TRBV19
CASSIGTDNYEQYF
>TRBV6-1
CASSPLFGRENSPLHF
>TRBV30
CAWSVRGTKGYEQYF
>TRBV24-1
CATSDRIRGTEAFF
>TRBV4-1
CASSQEPGARETQYF
>TRBV10-2
CASSEYGPGHSYNSPLHF
>TRBV6-1
CASSYDRVQGYTF
>TRBV11-2
CASSTRIASSYNEQFF
>TRBV19
CASSTQGTSFTTDTQYF
>TRBV10-3
CAISESGGALNEKLFF
>TRBV20-1
CSANSGIGYEQYF